Shown below are 8 T cell receptor beta chains from a single sample sequenced in a study of blood T cell repertoires in COVID-19. Sequencing was performed with immunoSEQ multiplex PCR; in TCRdb, only in-frame clones are kept and a portion is missing. This table has 300,000 to 350,000 clones, 80% to 90% appearing once. Material: PBMCs or T cells enriched from blood (not recorded which). The receptors shown here come from a man under 40 who had recovered from COVID-19.

CDR3 nucleotide sequence: TGTGCCAGCAGCTTAGCTCTCCTAATTGGGTTAGACTCTAGGTATGAGCAGTTCTTC. Translating it yields CASSLALLIGLDSRYEQFF. The gene calls are TRBV7-9 and TRBJ2-1; unclear D gene. CDR1 is SEHNR and CDR2 is FQNEAQ in the germline V gene (reference sequence). CDR3 length: 19 residues. Deletions cut 0 bases from V and 8 bases from J, with 26 bases between.

With respect to this clone: Germline and junction disagree at one end, which may indicate a read error. The chain joins TRBV30 to TRBJ2-3; 8 nucleotides line up with TRBD2. Germline V CDR1 and CDR2: GTSNPN, SVGIG (reference sequence). The CDR3 has 14 amino acids. The CDR3 sequence is CAWSPGGTTYTQYF. As DNA, the CDR3 is TGTGCCTGGAGTCCGGGGGGGACCACATATACGCAGTATTTT.

The rearrangement joins TRBV24-1 to TRBJ2-2, with TRBD1 matching over 8 bases. Looked up from germline, CDR1 is KGHDR and CDR2 is SFDVKD. CDR3 length: 16 amino acids. The V gene end was trimmed by 7 bases and the J gene end by 6 bases; junction bases not matched to a gene: 12. Here the CDR3 DNA reads TGTGCCACCAGCAGACAGGGGATTGGTGTGGCCGGGGAGCTGTTTTTT. It is translated as CATSRQGIGVAGELFF.

In its sample, this clone was seen once. The genes are TRBV7-2 and TRBJ1-2; 7 nucleotides agree with TRBD1. V was clipped by 5 bases and J by 0 bases; unmatched bases: 9. Germline V gene sequence: CDR1 SGHTA, CDR2 FQGNSA. The CDR3 has 16 amino acids. The CDR3 protein is CASSTKGGVANYGYTF. Here the CDR3 DNA reads TGTGCCAGCAGCACCAAAGGGGGCGTAGCTAACTATGGCTACACCTTC.

This clone has only one observation. This chain links TRBV30 with TRBJ2-5, with D possibly being TRBD2 (5 bases). The CDR3 is 13 amino acids. Germline values: CDR1 GTSNPN, CDR2 SVGIG (reference sequence). V shed 1 base and J shed 5 bases, with 11 bases lying between them. CDR3 protein: CAWSGGSWETQYF. The CDR3 coding sequence is TGTGCCTGGAGTGGAGGGAGTTGGGAGACCCAGTACTTC.

This clone has more than one count but fewer than ten. The chain has TRBV5-6 and TRBJ1-2; tentatively, D is TRBD1 (6 bases). V lost 2 bases, J lost 5 bases, and 22 bases lay in between. Germline V gene sequence: CDR1 SGHDT, CDR2 YYEEEE. The CDR3 totals 17 residues. CDR3 nucleotides: TGTGCCAGCAGCTTCTCCCCGGACAGACCACAGGTTTATGGCTACACCTTC. Translated, it gives CASSFSPDRPQVYGYTF.

The chain joins TRBV6-1 to TRBJ2-7, with 7 bases that match TRBD1. The germline gives CDR1 MNHNS, CDR2 SASEGT. The ends lost 1 base at V and 5 bases at J; junction bases unmatched: 17. The CDR3 sequence is 18 residues long. The CDR3 reads CASSEGSGFSNRGHEQYF. CDR3 DNA sequence: TGTGCCAGCAGTGAAGGATCGGGCTTTTCGAACAGGGGCCACGAGCAGTACTTC.

The chain carries TRBV6-5 and TRBJ2-7; TRBD1 matches at 8 bases. The CDR3 totals 13 residues. Per the germline V gene, CDR1 is MNHEY and CDR2 is SVGAGI. The J segment lost 2 bases and the V segment lost 8 bases, leaving 5 bases of the junction unmatched. This CDR3 reads CASSGTGTYEQYF. CDR3 DNA sequence: TGTGCCAGCTCCGGGACAGGTACCTACGAGCAGTACTTC.